A selection of T cell receptor beta chains follows, all from one sample in a study of T-cell reconstitution after alpha-beta-depleted transplantation in children. TCRdb itself ran the PCR reads through MiXCR, one entry per CDR3 protein. The sample contains roughly 400,000 distinct CDR3 sequences, roughly 22% of which appear only once. This material consisted of PBMCs from the stem cell graft donor, taken from the stem cell graft. Receptors originate from a human donor who donated a stem cell graft to a child with acute myeloid leukemia. The CDR3 runs from the conserved cysteine through the conserved F or W. Each record gives: clone size, V gene, D gene, J gene, CDR3 DNA, CDR3 protein. D genes are given only for firm matches. Expanded clones get a size class; other rows say once, few or many, or leave the size out.

size: few
V: TRBV18
D: .
J: TRBJ2-5
DNA: TGTGCCAGCTCACCACGAGGGGGTGGTAAGACCCAGTACTTC
CDR3: CASSPRGGGKTQYF

size: few
V: TRBV21-1
D: .
J: TRBJ2-5
DNA: TGTGCCAGCAGCAAAAGGGGACAGGGCCTTGGGGAGACCCAGTACTTC
CDR3: CASSKRGQGLGETQYF

size: many
V: TRBV29-1
D: .
J: TRBJ2-4
DNA: TGCAGCGTTGACGGGTCCAAAAACATTCAGTACTTC
CDR3: CSVDGSKNIQYF

size: .
V: TRBV5-1
D: TRBD1
J: TRBJ2-5
DNA: TGCGCCAGCAACCTGGGACAGACCCAAGAGACCCAGTACTTC
CDR3: CASNLGQTQETQYF

size: few
V: TRBV5-4
D: TRBD1
J: TRBJ2-1
DNA: TGTGCCAGCAGCTTTAAGGGGGCAGGGTATGAGCAGTTCTTC
CDR3: CASSFKGAGYEQFF

size: few
V: TRBV7-6
D: TRBD1
J: TRBJ2-7
DNA: TGTGCCAGCAGCAAAGGACAGGGAGGCTCCTACGAGCAGTACTTC
CDR3: CASSKGQGGSYEQYF

size: few
V: TRBV29-1
D: .
J: TRBJ2-7
DNA: TGCAGCGGGGGGGACGGGGGCTACGAGCAGTACTTC
CDR3: CSGGDGGYEQYF

size: few
V: TRBV20-1
D: .
J: TRBJ2-1
DNA: TGCAGTGCGACGGACGGACACAATGAGCAGTTCTTC
CDR3: CSATDGHNEQFF

size: .
V: TRBV27
D: .
J: TRBJ1-5
DNA: TGTGCCAGCAGTCCTTCGGGCAATCAGCCCCAGCATTTT
CDR3: CASSPSGNQPQHF

size: few
V: TRBV20-1
D: TRBD2
J: TRBJ2-1
DNA: TGCAGTCCTTGGGGGACTAGCCTTACTGAGCAGTTCTTC
CDR3: CSPWGTSLTEQFF

size: .
V: TRBV6-4
D: .
J: TRBJ2-3
DNA: TGTGCCAGCAGTGGAAAGGAAAAAGATACGCAGTATTTT
CDR3: CASSGKEKDTQYF

size: few
V: TRBV10-3
D: TRBD2
J: TRBJ2-1
DNA: TGTGCCATCAGTGAGTCGGGGGAGGGTCGTGGCTCGTTCTTC
CDR3: CAISESGEGRGSFF

size: .
V: TRBV11-3
D: TRBD1
J: TRBJ1-1
DNA: TGTGCCAGCAGCCCCGGACAGGGGAGAACAGCTTTCTTT
CDR3: CASSPGQGRTAFF

size: .
V: TRBV15
D: .
J: TRBJ2-2
DNA: TGTGCCACCAGTAGTGGAGCCGGGGAGCTGTTTTTT
CDR3: CATSSGAGELFF

size: few
V: TRBV20-1
D: .
J: TRBJ2-7
DNA: TGCAGTGCTAGGCCGGGCCATTCTAGGGAGCAGTACTTC
CDR3: CSARPGHSREQYF

size: many
V: TRBV20-1
D: TRBD2
J: TRBJ2-1
DNA: TGCAGTGCTAGAGATATCGGGACTAGCGGTCTGAATGAGCAGTTCTTC
CDR3: CSARDIGTSGLNEQFF

size: many
V: TRBV20-1
D: .
J: TRBJ2-7
DNA: TGCAGTGCTAGTTTTGGGACGGGCTACGAGCAGTACTTC
CDR3: CSASFGTGYEQYF

size: .
V: TRBV5-1
D: .
J: TRBJ1-2
DNA: TGCGCCAGCAGCCTGACCCAACCGGGACAACGAATTTCTGATGGCTACACCTTC
CDR3: CASSLTQPGQRISDGYTF

size: .
V: TRBV25-1
D: TRBD1
J: TRBJ1-1
DNA: TGTGCCAGCAGTGCATCCGGGACAGGGAACACTGAAGCTTTCTTT
CDR3: CASSASGTGNTEAFF

size: few
V: TRBV28
D: .
J: TRBJ1-3
DNA: TGTGCCAGCAGTACCTGGGTAGGGACTGGAAACACCATATATTTT
CDR3: CASSTWVGTGNTIYF

size: many
V: TRBV20-1
D: TRBD1
J: TRBJ2-7
DNA: TGCAGTGCTAGAGAACAGGGGAACTACGAGCAGTACTTC
CDR3: CSAREQGNYEQYF

size: .
V: TRBV12-3/TRBV12-4
D: .
J: TRBJ2-2
DNA: TGTGCCAGCAGTTTGATTTCCCGGGAGAGAGTCACCGGGGAGCTGTTTTTT
CDR3: CASSLISRERVTGELFF

size: few
V: TRBV29-1
D: TRBD1
J: TRBJ1-2
DNA: TGCAGCGTTGATTCGGTCGCAGGGGGGTATGGCTACACCTTC
CDR3: CSVDSVAGGYGYTF

size: .
V: TRBV29-1
D: .
J: TRBJ2-7
DNA: TGCAGCGTTGTAGGGAGGAGCTCCTACGAGCAGTACTTC
CDR3: CSVVGRSSYEQYF

size: .
V: TRBV5-1
D: TRBD1
J: TRBJ2-3
DNA: TGCGCCAGCAGCTTGGGGGACAGGGCTAGCACAGATACGCAGTATTTT
CDR3: CASSLGDRASTDTQYF

size: many
V: TRBV12-3/TRBV12-4
D: .
J: TRBJ2-1
DNA: TGTGCCAGCACGATGGCACTCTACAATGAGCAGTTCTTC
CDR3: CASTMALYNEQFF

size: few
V: TRBV12-3/TRBV12-4
D: .
J: TRBJ2-3
DNA: TGTGCCAGCAGTTCTCTAATTCAGGATACGCAGTATTTT
CDR3: CASSSLIQDTQYF

size: .
V: TRBV28
D: .
J: TRBJ1-5
DNA: TGTGCCAGCAGGAGCTTTAGCAATCAGCCCCAGCATTTT
CDR3: CASRSFSNQPQHF

size: few
V: TRBV12-3/TRBV12-4
D: .
J: TRBJ2-5
DNA: TGTGCCAGCAGTTTTCGAGGGTTTCAAGAGACCCAGTACTTC
CDR3: CASSFRGFQETQYF

size: once
V: TRBV14
D: .
J: TRBJ1-2
DNA: TGTGCCAGCAGCCAACCCCAGGGGAGTGATGGCTACACCTTC
CDR3: CASSQPQGSDGYTF

size: few
V: TRBV20-1
D: TRBD2
J: TRBJ2-3
DNA: TGCAGTGCTGGAGCGGGGGTCACAGATACGCAGTATTTT
CDR3: CSAGAGVTDTQYF

size: few
V: TRBV4-3
D: TRBD2
J: TRBJ2-1
DNA: TGCGCCAGCAGCCAAGAGGAGCGGGAGTGGAATGAGCAGTTCTTC
CDR3: CASSQEEREWNEQFF

size: .
V: TRBV29-1
D: TRBD1
J: TRBJ1-5
DNA: TGCAGCGTTGGAGACGACAGGGGCCAGCCCCAGCATTTT
CDR3: CSVGDDRGQPQHF

size: many
V: TRBV20-1
D: TRBD1
J: TRBJ2-7
DNA: TGCAGTGCATTGGACAGGGGGAACCACGAGCAGTACTTC
CDR3: CSALDRGNHEQYF

size: many
V: TRBV29-1
D: .
J: TRBJ2-7
DNA: TGCAGCGCCCAATATACCTACGAGCAGTACTTC
CDR3: CSAQYTYEQYF

size: .
V: TRBV13
D: .
J: TRBJ2-7
DNA: TGTGCCAGCAGCTTAGGTGCAGGGGCTGAGCAGTACTTC
CDR3: CASSLGAGAEQYF

size: .
V: TRBV28
D: TRBD1
J: TRBJ1-5
DNA: TGTGCCAGCAGCTCCGGGACAGCACAGTTTAATCAGCCCCAGCATTTT
CDR3: CASSSGTAQFNQPQHF

size: few
V: TRBV19
D: .
J: TRBJ2-2
DNA: TGTGCCAGTGGTATAGCCTTGACAGAAGTATCCACCGGGGAGCTGTTTTTT
CDR3: CASGIALTEVSTGELFF

size: .
V: TRBV29-1
D: .
J: TRBJ2-7
DNA: TGCAGCGTTGCTGTTGCGGGGCTCCTAACCTACGAGCAGTACTTC
CDR3: CSVAVAGLLTYEQYF

size: many
V: TRBV29-1
D: .
J: TRBJ1-2
DNA: TGCAGCGTGGTGTCTCGGCAGGACTATGGCTACACCTTC
CDR3: CSVVSRQDYGYTF

size: .
V: TRBV25-1
D: .
J: TRBJ2-2
DNA: TGTGCCAGCAGCAACCCACTAGCTATCGGGGAGCTGTTTTTT
CDR3: CASSNPLAIGELFF

size: .
V: TRBV28
D: TRBD1
J: TRBJ1-5
DNA: TGTGCCAGCAGCACTATAGGACAGGGGATGAATCAGCCCCAGCATTTT
CDR3: CASSTIGQGMNQPQHF

size: .
V: TRBV7-9
D: .
J: TRBJ2-7
DNA: TGTGCCAGCAGCTTAACTAAAGACGCCCCTATCTTC
CDR3: CASSLTKDAPIF

size: many
V: TRBV24-1
D: .
J: TRBJ2-3
DNA: TGTGCCACCAGTGAAGGTACAGGGAGTTATTCAGATACGCAGTATTTT
CDR3: CATSEGTGSYSDTQYF